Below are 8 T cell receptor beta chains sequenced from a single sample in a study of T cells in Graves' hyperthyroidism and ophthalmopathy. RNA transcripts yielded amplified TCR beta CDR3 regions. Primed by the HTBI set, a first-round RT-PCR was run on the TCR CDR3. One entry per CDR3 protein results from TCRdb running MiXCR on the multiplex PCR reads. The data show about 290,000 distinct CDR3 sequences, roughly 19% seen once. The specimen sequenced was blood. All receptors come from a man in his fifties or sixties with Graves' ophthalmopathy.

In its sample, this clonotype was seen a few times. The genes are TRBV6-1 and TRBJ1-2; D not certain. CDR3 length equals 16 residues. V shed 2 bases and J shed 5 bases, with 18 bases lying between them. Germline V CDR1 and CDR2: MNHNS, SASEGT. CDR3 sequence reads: CASSENRLSPIYGYTF. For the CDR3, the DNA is TGTGCCAGCAGTGAAAACCGATTGAGTCCTATTTATGGCTACACCTTC.

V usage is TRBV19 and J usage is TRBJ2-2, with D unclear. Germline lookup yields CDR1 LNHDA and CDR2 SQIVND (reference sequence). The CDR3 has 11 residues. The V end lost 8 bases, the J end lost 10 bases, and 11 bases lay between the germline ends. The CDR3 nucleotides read TGTGCCAGTCGGTACGCCGTGGAGCTGTTTTTT. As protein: CASRYAVELFF.

CDR3 residues: CSAVPGQGNTEAFF. The CDR3, as DNA: TGCAGCGCCGTTCCGGGACAGGGGAACACTGAAGCTTTCTTT. This sequence joins TRBV29-1 and TRBJ1-1; TRBD1 matches 9 bases. V was pared by 7 bases and J by 1 base, with 7 bases of the junction left unmatched. The CDR3 sequence is 14 residues long. CDR1 and CDR2 from the germline V gene are SQVTM and ANQGSEA.

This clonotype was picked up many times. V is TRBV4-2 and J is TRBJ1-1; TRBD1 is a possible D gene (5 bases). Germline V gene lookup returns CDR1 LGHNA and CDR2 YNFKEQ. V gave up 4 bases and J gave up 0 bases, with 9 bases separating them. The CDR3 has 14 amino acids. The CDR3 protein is CASSRDLVNTEAFF. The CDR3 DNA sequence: TGTGCCAGCAGCCGGGACCTAGTGAACACTGAAGCTTTCTTT.

The CDR3 loop is CASSSPTGGGYNEQFF. In DNA form, the CDR3 reads TGTGCCAGCAGTTCCCCTACAGGGGGCGGCTACAATGAGCAGTTCTTC. The chain couples TRBV28 to TRBJ2-1, with 9 positions matching TRBD1. The junction had 7 bases not matched to a gene; V was cut back by 4 bases and J by 3 bases. The CDR3 is 16 amino acids. The germline CDR1 and CDR2 sequences are MDHEN and SYDVKM.

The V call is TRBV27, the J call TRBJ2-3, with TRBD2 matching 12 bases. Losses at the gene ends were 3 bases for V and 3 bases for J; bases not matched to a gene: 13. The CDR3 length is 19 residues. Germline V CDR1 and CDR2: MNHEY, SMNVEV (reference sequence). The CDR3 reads CASSFFSSLAGGQTDTQYF. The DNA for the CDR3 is TGTGCCAGCAGTTTCTTCAGTTCACTAGCGGGAGGCCAAACAGATACGCAGTATTTT.

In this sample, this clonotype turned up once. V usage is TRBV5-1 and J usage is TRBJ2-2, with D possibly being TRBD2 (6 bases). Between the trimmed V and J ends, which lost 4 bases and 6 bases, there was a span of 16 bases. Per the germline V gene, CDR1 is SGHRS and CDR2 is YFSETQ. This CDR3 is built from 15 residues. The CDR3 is CASSTGGGPAGELFF. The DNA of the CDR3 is TGCGCCAGCAGCACCGGAGGAGGGCCGGCCGGGGAGCTGTTTTTT.

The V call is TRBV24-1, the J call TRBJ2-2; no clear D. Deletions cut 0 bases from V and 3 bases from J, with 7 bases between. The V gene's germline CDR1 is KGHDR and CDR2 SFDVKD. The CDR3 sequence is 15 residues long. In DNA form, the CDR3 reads TGTGCCACCAGTGATTTGAGGACGGACACCGGGGAGCTGTTTTTT. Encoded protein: CATSDLRTDTGELFF.